The TCR beta chain described here comes from a study of shared clonotypes between healthy human individuals. Study outcomes and limitations: Estimated richness was generally greater in naive than memory subsets.

CDR3 length: 15 residues. Trimming at V came to 1 base and at J to 3 bases, leaving 5 bases not matched to a gene. The V gene's germline CDR1 is SGHDN and CDR2 FVKESK. There are a few counts of this clone. What it binds is not known. Here immunoSEQ multiplex PCR was the method, and the copy in TCRdb shows in-frame clones only, minus some. This table holds around 700,000 clones, around 72% found once. The clonotype was recovered from a woman aged 25 to 45 in good health. The genes are TRBV14 and TRBJ2-7; 8 bases are shared with TRBD2. Sequencing was performed on memory CD4+ T cells sorted from blood. The subset denotes: CD45RA-negative fraction. CDR3 residues: CASSQALAGIYEQYF. The CDR3 nucleotides read TGTGCCAGCAGCCAAGCTCTAGCGGGTATCTACGAGCAGTACTTC.